This T cell receptor (beta chain) was observed in a study of blood T cells in healthy people across ages. Study results and caveats: Investigators viewed diversity estimates from one million T cells as underestimates, the study reported.

The CDR3 length is 19 residues. The germline V and J ends were trimmed by 2 bases and 0 bases, with 20 bases remaining between them. Per the germline V gene, CDR1 is MNHEY and CDR2 is SVGEGT. Details on this clonotype: The target antigen is unknown.

Alongside a J-beta primer mix, a sample-barcoded 5' primer served in a second PCR lasting about 7 to 12 cycles. TCRdb re-analysed the 5' RACE reads in MiXCR, keeping a single row per CDR3 protein. The sample lists 1.2 million to 1.5 million distinct CDR3 sequences, approximately 63% occurring once. The specimen was blood. The V call is TRBV6-2 or TRBV6-3, the J call TRBJ2-1, with D hard to call. The TCR comes from a man between 18 and 29 years old in good health. In nucleotides, the CDR3 is TGTGCCAGCAGTTACAGCCGCAGTCGTTACCAGAGCTCCTACAATGAGCAGTTCTTC. Encoded protein: CASSYSRSRYQSSYNEQFF.